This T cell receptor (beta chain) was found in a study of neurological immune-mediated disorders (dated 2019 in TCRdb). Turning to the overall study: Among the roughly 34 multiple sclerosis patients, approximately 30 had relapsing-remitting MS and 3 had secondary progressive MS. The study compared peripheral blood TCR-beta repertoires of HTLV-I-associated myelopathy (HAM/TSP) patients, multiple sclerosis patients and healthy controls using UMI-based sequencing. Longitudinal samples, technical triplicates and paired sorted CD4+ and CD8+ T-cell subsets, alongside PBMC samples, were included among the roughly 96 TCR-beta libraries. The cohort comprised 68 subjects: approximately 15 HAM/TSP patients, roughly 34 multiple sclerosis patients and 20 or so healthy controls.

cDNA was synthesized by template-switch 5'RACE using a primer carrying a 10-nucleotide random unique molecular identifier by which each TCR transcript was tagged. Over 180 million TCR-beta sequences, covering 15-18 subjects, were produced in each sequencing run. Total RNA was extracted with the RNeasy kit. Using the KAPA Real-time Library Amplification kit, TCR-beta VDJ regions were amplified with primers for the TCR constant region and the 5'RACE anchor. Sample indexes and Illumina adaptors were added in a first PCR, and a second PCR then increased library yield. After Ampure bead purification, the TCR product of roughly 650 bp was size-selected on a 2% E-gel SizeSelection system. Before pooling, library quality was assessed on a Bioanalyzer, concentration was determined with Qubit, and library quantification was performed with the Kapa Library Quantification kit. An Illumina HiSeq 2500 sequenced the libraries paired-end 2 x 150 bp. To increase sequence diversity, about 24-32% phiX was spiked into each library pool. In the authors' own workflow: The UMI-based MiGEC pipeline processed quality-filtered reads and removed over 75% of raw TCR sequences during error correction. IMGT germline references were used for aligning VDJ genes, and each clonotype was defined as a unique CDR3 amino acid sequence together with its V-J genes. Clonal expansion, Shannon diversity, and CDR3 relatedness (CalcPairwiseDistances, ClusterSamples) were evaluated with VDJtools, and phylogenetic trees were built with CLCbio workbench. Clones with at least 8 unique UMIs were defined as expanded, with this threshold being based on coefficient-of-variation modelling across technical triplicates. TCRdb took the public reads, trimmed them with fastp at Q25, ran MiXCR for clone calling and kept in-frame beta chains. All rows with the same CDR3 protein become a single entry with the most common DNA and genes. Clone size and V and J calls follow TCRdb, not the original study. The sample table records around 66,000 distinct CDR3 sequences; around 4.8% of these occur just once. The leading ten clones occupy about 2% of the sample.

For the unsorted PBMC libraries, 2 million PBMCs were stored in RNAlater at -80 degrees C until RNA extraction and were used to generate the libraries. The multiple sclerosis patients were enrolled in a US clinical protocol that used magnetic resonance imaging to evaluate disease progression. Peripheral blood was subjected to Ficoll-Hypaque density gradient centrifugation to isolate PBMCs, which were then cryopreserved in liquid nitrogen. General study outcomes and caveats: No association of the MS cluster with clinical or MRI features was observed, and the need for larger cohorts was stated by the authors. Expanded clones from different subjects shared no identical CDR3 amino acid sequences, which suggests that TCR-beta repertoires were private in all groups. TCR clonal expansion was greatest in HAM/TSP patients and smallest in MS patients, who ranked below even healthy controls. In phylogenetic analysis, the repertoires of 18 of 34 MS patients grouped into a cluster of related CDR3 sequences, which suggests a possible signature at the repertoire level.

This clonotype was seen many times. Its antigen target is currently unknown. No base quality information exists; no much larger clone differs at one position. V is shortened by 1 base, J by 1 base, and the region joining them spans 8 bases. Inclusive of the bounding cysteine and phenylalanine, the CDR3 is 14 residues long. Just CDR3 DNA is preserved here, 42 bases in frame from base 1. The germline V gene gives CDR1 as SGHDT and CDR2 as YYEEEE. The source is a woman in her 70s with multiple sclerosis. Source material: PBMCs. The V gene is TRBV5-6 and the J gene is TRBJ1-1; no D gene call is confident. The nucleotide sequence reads TGTGCCAGCAGCTTGTCTTTTGAGAACACTGAAGCTTTCTTT. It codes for CASSLSFENTEAFF.